The 9 T cell receptor beta chains reported below all come from one sample, sequenced in a study of cytomegalovirus exposure and HLA in healthy donors. Primers: 60 Vbeta forward and 13 Jbeta reverse. The table came from immunoSEQ multiplex PCR; TCRdb's copy has only in-frame clones and leaves some out. The table includes 250,000 to 350,000 clones, about nine tenths detected once. Input material: PBMCs. These receptors were taken from a man in his forties in good health and CMV-seropositive.

This clone was observed a few times. The chain joins TRBV4-1 to TRBJ2-5, with TRBD2 matching over 7 bases. V shed 2 bases and J 9 bases; nucleotides not matched to a gene: 12. The length of the CDR3 is 15 residues. The germline V gene has CDR1 MGHRA and CDR2 YSYEKL. The DNA of the CDR3 is TGCGCCAGCAGCCAATTGACTAGCCTGCAAGGGGCCCAGTACTTC. Protein sequence: CASSQLTSLQGAQYF.

The chain couples TRBV4-2 to TRBJ1-5; possibly TRBD1 for D (6 bases). The CDR3 loop spans 14 amino acids. Trimming removed 4 bases at V and 4 bases at J, with 11 bases between. Germline V CDR1 and CDR2: LGHNA, YNFKEQ. This CDR3 reads CASSPDRRNQPQHF. CDR3 sequence (DNA): TGTGCCAGCAGCCCGGACAGAAGGAATCAGCCCCAGCATTTT.

This CDR3 is CASSQRLRGSSYNEQFF. As DNA, the CDR3 is TGTGCCAGCAGCCAACGACTGAGGGGGAGCTCCTACAATGAGCAGTTCTTC. The rearrangement joins TRBV7-3 to TRBJ2-1; tentative D call: TRBD1 (6 bases). The CDR3 has 17 residues. Germline CDR1 SGHTA, CDR2 FQGTGA. V lost 5 bases and J lost 0, with 17 bases in between.

The genes are TRBV7-3 and TRBJ2-3, with D tentatively TRBD2 (6 bases). V lost 4 bases to trimming and J lost 0 bases, with 14 bases between them. Per the germline V gene, CDR1 is SGHTA and CDR2 is FQGTGA. The CDR3 is 16 amino acids. DNA for the CDR3: TGTGCCAGCAGCTCCACGACGGGGACTAGCACAGATACGCAGTATTTT. The encoded protein is CASSSTTGTSTDTQYF. Combining the CDR3 with reference TRBV7-3 and TRBJ2-3 gives the whole variable domain GAGVSQTPSNKVTEKGKYVELRCDPISGHTALYWYRQSLGQGPEFLIYFQGTGAADDSGLPNDRFFAVRPEGSVSTLKIQRTERGDSAVYLCASSSTTGTSTDTQYFGPGTRLTVL.

The chain has TRBV15 and TRBJ1-3; the match to TRBD1 covers 7 bases. J was trimmed by 0 bases and V by 1 base; bases with no gene match: 12. The CDR3 extends over 19 amino acids. CDR1 LNHNV and CDR2 YYDKDF come from the germline V gene (reference sequence). CDR3 sequence: CATSRGIGTDQSSGNTIYF. CDR3 DNA sequence: TGTGCCACCAGCAGAGGGATTGGGACAGATCAGAGCTCTGGAAACACCATATATTTT. The full variable domain, rest sourced from reference TRBV15 and TRBJ1-3, is DAMVIQNPRYQVTQFGKPVTLSCSQTLNHNVMYWYQQKSSQAPKLLFHYYDKDFNNEADTPDNFQSRRPNTSFCFLDIRSPGLGDTAMYLCATSRGIGTDQSSGNTIYFGEGSWLTVV.

This clone has more than one count but fewer than ten. The chain links TRBV28 to TRBJ2-7; possible D gene TRBD2, 5 bases. CDR1 is MDHEN, CDR2 SYDVKM, per germline. CDR3 size: 13 residues. Trimming removed 5 bases from V and 2 bases from J, with 10 bases in between. CDR3 amino acids: CASSGLATYEQYF. The CDR3 bases are TGTGCCAGCAGTGGACTTGCTACCTACGAGCAGTACTTC.

This chain links TRBV7-8 with TRBJ2-1; D possibly corresponds to TRBD1 (5 bases). CDR3 length: 14 amino acids. With 3 bases removed from V and 5 bases from J, the gap between germline ends came to 11 bases. In germline, CDR1 is SGHVS, CDR2 FQNEAQ. The DNA of the CDR3 is TGTGCCAGCAGCTTGTGGGGCATCGACAATGAGCAGTTCTTC. Translating it yields CASSLWGIDNEQFF.

The chain links TRBV2 to TRBJ2-5; D not certain. TRBJ2-7 explains the end of the DNA better; the J call may be wrong. This CDR3 has 15 amino acids. Germline V gives CDR1 SNHLY, CDR2 FYNNEI. CDR3 coding DNA: TGTGCCAGCAGTGAAGGACAACCGGTGACCTACGAGCAGTACTTC. Its protein is CASSEGQPVTYEQYF.

The count of this clone is one. The chain recombines TRBV28 with TRBJ2-1; 7 bases agree with TRBD1. Germline CDR1 reads MDHEN; CDR2 reads SYDVKM. This CDR3 has 13 amino acids. Trimming took 6 bases from V and 7 from J; bases not matched to a gene: 6. The CDR3 sequence: CASSDRAENEQFF. CDR3 in DNA: TGTGCCAGCAGCGACAGGGCGGAAAATGAGCAGTTCTTC. The complete variable domain, with remaining parts taken from reference TRBV28 and TRBJ2-1, reads DVKVTQSSRYLVKRTGEKVFLECVQDMDHENMFWYRQDPGLGLRLIYFSYDVKMKEKGDIPEGYSVSREKKERFSLILESASTNQTSMYLCASSDRAENEQFFGPGTRLTVL.